The clone carrying this T cell receptor beta chain was counted a single time. Its matching antigen is unknown. Profiled with immunoSEQ multiplex PCR; TCRdb holds only in-frame clones, not every one. This sample yields about 490,000 clones, of which roughly 85% are seen a single time; less than 15% belongs to the top ten. This entry comes from a study of shared clonotypes between healthy human individuals. Whole-study results and caveats: Sampling included only blood; tissue repertoires likely differ.

The sample was PBMCs. This TCR came from a woman in her thirties or forties in good health. Some clones in this sample may be carry-over from other donors' samples.

The CDR3 DNA sequence: TGTGCCAGCGTGGGGCTAGGAGCAGGGGCCTACAATGAGCAGTTCTTC. Translated, it gives CASVGLGAGAYNEQFF. The chain is built from TRBV28 and TRBJ2-1, with D possibly matching TRBD1 (6 bases). Trimming cost V 8 bases and J 2 bases, with 19 bases left between them. The CDR3 runs 16 residues. CDR1 is MDHEN, CDR2 SYDVKM, per germline.